The rows below give T cell receptor beta chains drawn from one sample of a study of technical replicates of blood from a few donors. Sequencing was performed with immunoSEQ multiplex PCR; in TCRdb, only in-frame clones are kept and a portion is missing. The profile shows about 74,000 clones, approximately 78% of them singletons. The sequenced sample consisted of PBMCs. The source of these receptors is a human donor in good health. Some clones in this sample may be carry-over from other donors' samples. Each CDR3 is given with its conserved first and last residue. The order of the fields is V gene, CDR3 length, D gene, clone size, J gene, CDR3 DNA, CDR3 protein. D genes are given only for firm matches. Clone size is given for some rows only: seen once, a few or many times, or a class if the clone is expanded.

TRBV11-3	17	TRBD2	.	TRBJ2-1	TGTGCCAGCAGCTTAGTCGTCTTAGGGACTAGCGGGAATGAGCAGTTCTTC	CASSLVVLGTSGNEQFF
TRBV2	14	.	.	TRBJ2-1	TGTGCCAGCAGTGAAAGGGGGTACGAAAATGAGCAGTTCTTC	CASSERGYENEQFF
TRBV30	13	.	.	TRBJ2-1	TGTGCCTGGAAAGAACTAGCTTACAATGAGCAGTTCTTC	CAWKELAYNEQFF
TRBV4-1	16	.	.	TRBJ1-6	TGCGCCAGCAGCCCCACTGGGGGGGCCTACGGTTCACCCCTCCACTTT	CASSPTGGAYGSPLHF
TRBV28	12	.	few	TRBJ2-1	TGTGCCAGCCCCGTGGGGGGCAATGAGCAGTTCTTC	CASPVGGNEQFF
TRBV4-1	16	TRBD2	.	TRBJ2-1	TGCGCCAGCAGCCATGGCGGGAGGAGCTCCTACAATGAGCAGTTCTTC	CASSHGGRSSYNEQFF
TRBV5-6	13	TRBD1	.	TRBJ2-7	TGTGCCAGCAGCCCGAGGGACAGGCACGAGCAGTACTTC	CASSPRDRHEQYF
TRBV30	12	TRBD1	.	TRBJ2-7	TGTGCCTGGGATCCGGGACAGGGATTTAAGTACTTC	CAWDPGQGFKYF
TRBV6-1	13	.	.	TRBJ1-2	TGTGCCAGCAGTGAAGCCGGGGATGAGGGCTACACCTTC	CASSEAGDEGYTF
TRBV21-1	17	.	.	TRBJ1-2	TGTGCCAGCAGCAAAGTGGTATCAGGGGCAGCTAACTATGGCTACACCTTC	CASSKVVSGAANYGYTF
TRBV4-3	16	TRBD2	few	TRBJ2-5	TGCGCCAGCAGCCAAGTGTTGGATCTAGCGGGGGAGACCCAGTACTTC	CASSQVLDLAGETQYF
TRBV13	14	.	.	TRBJ1-1	TGTGCCAGCAGCTTCCCACAGAAGAACACTGAAGCTTTCTTT	CASSFPQKNTEAFF
TRBV7-2	14	.	.	TRBJ2-2	TGTGCCAGCAGCTTAGTGGGCCAGGCCGGGGAGCTGTTTTTT	CASSLVGQAGELFF
TRBV21-1	13	.	.	TRBJ1-5	TGTGCCAGCAGCATCGGAGGCAATCAGCCCCAGCATTTT	CASSIGGNQPQHF
TRBV6-5	16	.	few	TRBJ1-6	TGTGCCAGCAGTTACCAGGGGAGCTCCTATAATTCACCCCTCCACTTT	CASSYQGSSYNSPLHF
TRBV5-1	15	TRBD1	.	TRBJ2-7	TGCGCCAGCAGCTTGGCAGGGACAGGCTCCTACGAGCAGTACTTC	CASSLAGTGSYEQYF
TRBV25-1	13	.	.	TRBJ2-7	TGTGCCAGCAGTGCCCTATCGGCCTACGAGCAGTACTTC	CASSALSAYEQYF
TRBV5-1	15	.	.	TRBJ2-5	TGCGCCAGCAGCATAAGCGGGGGACAGGGAGAGACCCAGTACTTC	CASSISGGQGETQYF
TRBV19	13	.	.	TRBJ1-1	TGTGCCAGTAGTGTCGGGGGAAGCGCTGAAGCTTTCTTT	CASSVGGSAEAFF
TRBV5-1	18	TRBD2	.	TRBJ2-6	TGCGCCAGCAGCCTATCGGGACTAGCGGACTCTGGGGCCAACGTCCTGACTTTC	CASSLSGLADSGANVLTF
TRBV11-2	13	.	few	TRBJ2-2	TGTGCCAGCAGCTTAGTCCCGACCGGGGAGCTGTTTTTT	CASSLVPTGELFF
TRBV5-1	14	.	.	TRBJ1-1	TGCGCCAGCAGCTTGAGCCCCTTAAACACTGAAGCTTTCTTT	CASSLSPLNTEAFF
TRBV18	13	TRBD1	.	TRBJ2-5	TGTGCCAGCTCACGACAGGGGGGAGAGACCCAGTACTTC	CASSRQGGETQYF
TRBV29-1	11	.	.	TRBJ2-3	TGCAGCTCCAGAAGCACAGATACGCAGTATTTT	CSSRSTDTQYF
TRBV7-3	14	TRBD1	.	TRBJ2-3	TGTGCCAGCAGCTTGACAGGGGGGACAGATACGCAGTATTTT	CASSLTGGTDTQYF
TRBV5-6	18	.	.	TRBJ2-1	TGTGCCAGCAGCTTGATGTCGGGGTCGGGGTTATCCTACAATGAGCAGTTCTTC	CASSLMSGSGLSYNEQFF
TRBV9	14	.	.	TRBJ1-4	TGTGCCAGCAGCGGAAGGCAGGAGGATGAAAAACTGTTTTTT	CASSGRQEDEKLFF
TRBV18	14	.	.	TRBJ2-3	TGTGCCAGCTCAAGTTACTCGCACACAGATACGCAGTATTTT	CASSSYSHTDTQYF